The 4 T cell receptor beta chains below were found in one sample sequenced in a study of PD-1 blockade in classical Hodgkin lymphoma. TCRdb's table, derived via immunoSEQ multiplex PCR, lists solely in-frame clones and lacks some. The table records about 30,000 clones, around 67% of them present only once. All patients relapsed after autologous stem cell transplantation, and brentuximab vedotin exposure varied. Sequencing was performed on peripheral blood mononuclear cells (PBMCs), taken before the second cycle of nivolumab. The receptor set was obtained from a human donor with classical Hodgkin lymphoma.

CDR3 bases: TGTGCCAGCAGCTTCGGGACAGGGAACTACGAGCAGTACTTC. Encoded protein: CASSFGTGNYEQYF. The genes are TRBV5-5 and TRBJ2-7, with 9 bases fitting TRBD1. The junction had 3 bases not matched to a gene; V was cut back by 2 bases and J by 3 bases. This CDR3 region has 14 residues. Germline CDR1 reads SGHKS; CDR2 reads YYEKEE (reference sequence). The full variable domain, its missing parts supplied by reference TRBV5-5 and TRBJ2-7, is DAGVTQSPTHLIKTRGQQVTLRCSPISGHKSVSWYQQVLGQGPQFIFQYYEKEERGRGNFPDRFSARQFPNYSSELNVNALLLGDSALYLCASSFGTGNYEQYFGPGTRLTVT.

Here the CDR3 reads CASSQDRLGNYGYTF. CDR3 in DNA: TGTGCCAGCAGCCAAGATAGGTTGGGAAACTATGGCTACACCTTC. The chain uses TRBV4-2 and TRBJ1-2; D unresolved. The V gene lost 0 bases and the J gene lost 2 bases, with 10 bases spanning the gap. This CDR3 region has 15 residues. Germline values: CDR1 LGHNA, CDR2 YNFKEQ.

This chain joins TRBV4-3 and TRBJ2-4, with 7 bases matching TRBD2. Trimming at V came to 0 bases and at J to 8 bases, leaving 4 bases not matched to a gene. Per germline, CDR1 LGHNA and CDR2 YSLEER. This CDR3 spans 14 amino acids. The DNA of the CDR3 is TGCGCCAGCAGCCAAGACGGGGGGATAGACATTCAGTACTTC. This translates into CASSQDGGIDIQYF.

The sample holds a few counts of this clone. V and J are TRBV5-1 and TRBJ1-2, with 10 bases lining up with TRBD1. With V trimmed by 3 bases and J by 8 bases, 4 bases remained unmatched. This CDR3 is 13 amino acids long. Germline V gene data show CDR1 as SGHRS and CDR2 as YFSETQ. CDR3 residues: CASSSTGGEGYTF. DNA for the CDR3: TGCGCCAGCAGCTCGACAGGGGGCGAAGGCTACACCTTC. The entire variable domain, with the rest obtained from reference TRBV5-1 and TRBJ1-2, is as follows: KAGVTQTPRYLIKTRGQQVTLSCSPISGHRSVSWYQQTPGQGLQFLFEYFSETQRNKGNFPGRFSGRQFSNSRSEMNVSTLELGDSALYLCASSSTGGEGYTFGSGTRLTVV.